The T cell receptor (beta chain) described here comes from a study of Tregs in tolerant kidney transplant recipients. Repertoires were generated with immunoSEQ multiplex PCR, while TCRdb's copy carries only in-frame clones and drops some. The data contain 120,000 or so clones, about 90% of them seen just once; the ten biggest clones take up approximately 0.54%. The V end was cut by 1 base, the J end by 1 base, with 10 bases between. The CDR3 totals 15 residues. Germline CDR1 is SEHNR and CDR2 is FQNEAQ (reference sequence). The V call is TRBV7-9, the J call TRBJ1-2; D may be TRBD1 (6 bases). The sample taken for sequencing was CD4+ T cells from blood. This sequence originates from a human donor in good health. The CDR3 DNA sequence: TGTGCCAGCAGCTTAGTGACAGGACTTAACTATGGCTACACCTTC. This translates into CASSLVTGLNYGYTF.